A single T cell receptor (beta chain) is shown here with its context. The source of the sample is a study of CD8+CD57+ T cells in acquired aplastic anemia. Profiles of TCR beta VDJ and CDR3 were generated from a genomic DNA template. TCRdb reanalysed the reads using MiXCR and keeps one entry per CDR3 protein. The sample comprises about 240,000 distinct CDR3 sequences, 40% to 50% of which are singletons, and 7.8% rests with the top ten. Sequencing involved patients with CD8+CD57+ cell expansion previously shown by flow cytometry. None of the patients had been given any therapy when their blood was sampled. The sequence was obtained from a human donor with aplastic anemia. Specimen: sorted CD4+, CD8+, or CD8+CD57+ T cells (not recorded which) from PBMCs.

CDR3 DNA: TGTGCCAGTAGTATCGGCCCAATCTACAATGAGCAGTTCTTC. It specifies CASSIGPIYNEQFF. The chain couples TRBV19 to TRBJ2-1, with D unclear. The V gene's germline CDR1 is LNHDA and CDR2 SQIVND (reference sequence). V gave up 3 bases and J gave up 3 bases, with 9 bases separating them. The CDR3 runs to 14 residues.